The 18 T cell receptor beta chains reported below all come from one sample, sequenced in a study of blood T cell repertoires in COVID-19. The data were produced by immunoSEQ multiplex PCR, yet TCRdb's version contains in-frame clones alone and is incomplete. Seen here are roughly 160,000 clones, 70% to 90% observed once, and the top ten hold around 0.99%. The sample taken for sequencing was peripheral blood. The origin of the receptors is a young man with acute or convalescent COVID-19.

CDR3 coding DNA: TGTGCCAGCAGCTTAGACGGCGGCCTAAGGACCCTCCACTTT. This sequence encodes CASSLDGGLRTLHF. The chain is built from TRBV7-9 and TRBJ1-6, with D unresolved. The V and J ends lost 1 base and 14 bases respectively, with 15 bases between them. Germline V gene data show CDR1 as SEHNR and CDR2 as FQNEAQ (reference sequence). CDR3 size: 14 residues.

The V gene is TRBV4-2, the J gene TRBJ1-3; 7 positions agree with TRBD1. Per germline, CDR1 LGHNA and CDR2 YNFKEQ. V shed 0 bases and J 4 bases; nucleotides not matched to a gene: 3. The CDR3 length is 15 residues. The CDR3 loop is CASSQDRGSGNTIYF. The CDR3 nucleotides are TGTGCCAGCAGCCAAGACAGGGGGTCAGGAAACACCATATATTTT.

The rearrangement links TRBV7-9 to TRBJ1-2, with D perhaps TRBD1 (5 bases). CDR1 is SEHNR, CDR2 FQNEAQ, per germline (reference sequence). This CDR3 has 12 residues. V lost 5 bases and J 3 bases, leaving 7 bases between the germline ends. The CDR3 region has the DNA TGTGCCAGCAGCACACAGGACTATGGCTACACCTTC. This translates into CASSTQDYGYTF.

This chain uses TRBV19 with TRBJ2-5; 8 bases fit TRBD2. The V gene's germline CDR1 is LNHDA and CDR2 SQIVND (reference sequence). This CDR3 is built from 14 residues. V lost 7 bases, J lost 2 bases, and 6 bases stayed unmatched. CDR3 region: CASKVASGQETQYF. CDR3 sequence (DNA): TGTGCCAGTAAAGTGGCTAGCGGGCAAGAGACCCAGTACTTC.

This sequence joins TRBV11-2 and TRBJ1-4; D unclear. In germline, CDR1 is SGHAT, CDR2 FQNNGV. This CDR3 region has 15 residues. Deletions cut 1 base from V and 3 bases from J, with 9 bases between. The CDR3: CASSLARGSNEKLFF. CDR3 DNA sequence: TGTGCCAGCAGCTTAGCCCGGGGATCTAATGAAAAACTGTTTTTT.

The chain links TRBV14 to TRBJ1-2, with 9 bases lining up with TRBD1. V lost 9 bases and J lost 4; bases outside the gene matches: 9. Germline V lookup: CDR1 SGHDN, CDR2 FVKESK. The CDR3 is made up of 14 amino acids. This CDR3 is CASHRTGDPYGYTF. CDR3 coding DNA: TGTGCCAGTCACCGGACAGGGGATCCCTATGGCTACACCTTC.

The V call is TRBV4-1, the J call TRBJ2-3, with 8 positions matching TRBD2. This CDR3 comprises 18 residues. V lost 0 bases to trimming and J lost 4 bases; unmatched junction nucleotides: 12. Germline V lookup: CDR1 MGHRA, CDR2 YSYEKL. CDR3 bases: TGCGCCAGCAGCCAAGATGTACCCGGGGGGCGGGGGGCAGATACGCAGTATTTT. Translating gives CASSQDVPGGRGADTQYF.

This clone was recorded at least ten times. This chain joins TRBV7-2 and TRBJ2-2, with 10 bases matching TRBD2. The length of the CDR3 is 15 residues. In germline, CDR1 is SGHTA, CDR2 FQGNSA. The junction had 2 bases not matched to a gene; V was cut back by 6 bases and J by 1 base. In nucleotides, the CDR3 is TGTGCCAGCAGTAGGACTAGCGGGAACACCGGGGAGCTGTTTTTT. It yields the protein CASSRTSGNTGELFF. Full variable domain (remainder filled in from reference TRBV7-2 and TRBJ2-2): GAGVSQSPSNKVTEKGKDVELRCDPISGHTALYWYRQSLGQGLEFLIYFQGNSAPDKSGLPSDRFSAERTGGSVSTLTIQRTQQEDSAVYLCASSRTSGNTGELFFGEGSRLTVL.

The chain employs TRBV7-2 and TRBJ2-3; 9 positions agree with TRBD2. J was trimmed by 2 bases and V by 5 bases; bases with no gene match: 8. The CDR3 loop spans 16 amino acids. Germline CDR1 is SGHTA and CDR2 is FQGNSA. This CDR3 is CASSLIAGALTDTQYF. CDR3 nucleotide sequence: TGTGCCAGCAGCCTTATAGCGGGGGCCCTCACAGATACGCAGTATTTT.

This chain joins TRBV3-1 (or the pseudogene TRBV3-2) and TRBJ1-3, with D possibly matching TRBD1 (6 bases). The V end was cut by 5 bases, the J end by 0 bases, with 11 bases between. CDR3 length: 15 residues. Germline loops: CDR1 LGHDT, CDR2 YNNKEL (reference sequence). CDR3 DNA: TGTGCCAGCAGCTACGACAGGCACTCTGGAAACACCATATATTTT. Amino acid sequence: CASSYDRHSGNTIYF.

J is TRBJ2-7 and V is TRBV19, with TRBD1 matching over 7 bases. The V gene's germline CDR1 is LNHDA and CDR2 SQIVND (reference sequence). V lost 5 bases, J lost 4 bases, and 2 bases stayed unmatched. The length of the CDR3 is 12 residues. The CDR3 coding sequence is TGTGCCAGTAGTTCGACAGGGTACGAGCAGTACTTC. Protein: CASSSTGYEQYF.

The rearrangement links TRBV19 to TRBJ1-2; D remains unclear. Trimming stripped 6 bases from V and 1 base from J, with 12 bases between. CDR1 is LNHDA, CDR2 SQIVND, per germline (reference sequence). This CDR3 spans 14 amino acids. The DNA of the CDR3 is TGTGCCAGTAGCCCCCTTCGGGATAACTATGGCTACACCTTC. This sequence encodes CASSPLRDNYGYTF.

V usage is TRBV30 and J usage is TRBJ1-5; TRBD1 aligns across 7 bases. Trimming at V came to 1 base and at J to 2 bases, leaving 2 bases not matched to a gene. The germline V gene has CDR1 GTSNPN and CDR2 SVGIG (reference sequence). The CDR3 is 14 residues long. CDR3 sequence reads: CAWSDGTGNQPQHF. DNA for the CDR3: TGTGCCTGGAGTGACGGGACAGGCAATCAGCCCCAGCATTTT.

V is TRBV7-3 and J is TRBJ2-7; no firm D call. The V end lost 5 bases, the J end lost 2 bases, and 13 bases lay between the germline ends. The CDR3 length is 14 residues. The germline V gene has CDR1 SGHTA and CDR2 FQGTGA. The CDR3 sequence: CASSLSHSPYEQYF. Written as DNA, the CDR3 is TGTGCCAGCAGCCTCAGTCACAGCCCCTACGAGCAGTACTTC.

This clone was seen only a few times. The V and J genes are TRBV7-9 and TRBJ2-2; no firm D call. V was clipped by 5 bases and J by 7 bases, with 11 bases between them. Germline values: CDR1 SEHNR, CDR2 FQNEAQ (reference sequence). The CDR3 extends over 13 amino acids. The CDR3 spells CASSLDSGGELFF. CDR3 DNA: TGTGCCAGCAGCCTCGATTCGGGCGGGGAGCTGTTTTTT.

In its sample, this clone was seen a few times. The chain is built from TRBV19 and TRBJ1-5; D is unclear. Between the trimmed V and J ends, which lost 6 bases and 0 bases, there was a span of 15 bases. Looked up from germline, CDR1 is LNHDA and CDR2 is SQIVND (reference sequence). This CDR3 has 16 residues. The CDR3 loop is CASSLKTFNSNQPQHF. The CDR3 DNA reads as TGTGCCAGTAGCCTGAAGACATTTAATAGCAATCAGCCCCAGCATTTT.

This chain links TRBV18 with TRBJ1-2; no definite D call. V was pared by 3 bases and J by 8 bases, with 13 bases between. The V gene's germline CDR1 is KGHSH and CDR2 LQKENI. This CDR3 is 13 amino acids long. CDR3 DNA sequence: TGTGCCAGCTCACCTGGAGTTGGTATAGGCTACACCTTC. It yields the protein CASSPGVGIGYTF.

The chain joins TRBV9 to TRBJ1-5; D is perhaps TRBD1 (6 bases). This CDR3 is built from 14 residues. V was pared by 4 bases and J by 7 bases, with 15 bases between. The V gene's germline CDR1 is SGDLS and CDR2 YYNGEE. The CDR3 bases are TGTGCCAGCAGCATCGGGGGGCCGGGCCAGCCCCAGCATTTT. Its protein is CASSIGGPGQPQHF.